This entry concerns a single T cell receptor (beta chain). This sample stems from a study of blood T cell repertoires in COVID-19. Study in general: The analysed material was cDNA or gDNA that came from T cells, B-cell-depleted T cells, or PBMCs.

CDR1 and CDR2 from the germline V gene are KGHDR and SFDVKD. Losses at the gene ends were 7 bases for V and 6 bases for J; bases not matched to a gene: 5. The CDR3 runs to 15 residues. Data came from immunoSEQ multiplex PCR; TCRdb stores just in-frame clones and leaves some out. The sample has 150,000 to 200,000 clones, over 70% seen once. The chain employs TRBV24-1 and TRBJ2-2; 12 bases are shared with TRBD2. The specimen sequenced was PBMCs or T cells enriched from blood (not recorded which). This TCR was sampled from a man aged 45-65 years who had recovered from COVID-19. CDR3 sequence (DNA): TGTGCCACCAGAGGACTAGCGGGACGATCCGGGGAGCTGTTTTTT. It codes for CATRGLAGRSGELFF.